The TCR beta chain described here comes from a study of blood T cells in healthy people across ages. The authors extracted at least 5 micrograms of total RNA per sample. This clonotype was detected only a few times. Its specificity is not known. The authors ran a second PCR of roughly 6 to 12 cycles using a sample-barcoded 5' primer and a J-beta primer mix. TCRdb re-analysed the 5' RACE reads in MiXCR, keeping a single row per CDR3 protein. The table includes about 1.8 million distinct CDR3 sequences, 40% to 55% detected once. Study-wide results and limits: Higher diversity and more naive CD4+ cells were features of long-lived donors, compared to aged donors. Lack of knowledge of donor CMV status possibly confounded expanded clonotype changes.

The sequence was collected from a woman aged 40 to 50 in good health. Sequenced sample: blood.

CDR3 nucleotide sequence: TGTGCCAGCAACCGGGACTATAGCAATCAGCCCCAGCATTTT. It translates to CASNRDYSNQPQHF. The chain recombines TRBV27 with TRBJ1-5; D possibly corresponds to TRBD1 (5 bases). Trimming removed 7 bases from V and 0 bases from J, with 10 bases in between. CDR3 size: 14 residues. Germline loops: CDR1 MNHEY, CDR2 SMNVEV (reference sequence).